Shown below are 16 T cell receptor beta chains from a single sample sequenced in a study of blood T cell repertoires in COVID-19. The data were produced by immunoSEQ multiplex PCR, yet TCRdb's version contains in-frame clones alone and is incomplete. In the table there are over 45,000 clones, about nine tenths of which are singletons. Sample: peripheral blood. The receptors shown here come from a man between 60 and 75 years old with active COVID-19.

The count of this clone is one. This chain links TRBV4-1 with TRBJ2-5; D uncertain. Germline values: CDR1 MGHRA, CDR2 YSYEKL. Trimming took 4 bases from V and 5 from J, leaving 11 bases between them. There are 13 residues in the CDR3. CDR3 DNA: TGCGCCAGCAGCCCCGATCCAGCGGAGACCCAGTACTTC. Its protein product is CASSPDPAETQYF.

V usage is TRBV9 and J usage is TRBJ1-6; D is perhaps TRBD1 (6 bases). V was pared by 4 bases and J by 3 bases, with 8 bases between. CDR1 and CDR2 (germline): SGDLS, YYNGEE. CDR3 length equals 14 residues. This CDR3 is CASSSDSYNSPLHF. The CDR3 nucleotides are TGTGCCAGCAGCTCGGACAGCTATAATTCACCCCTCCACTTT. Using reference TRBV9 and TRBJ1-6 for the parts outside the CDR3, the full variable domain is DSGVTQTPKHLITATGQRVTLRCSPRSGDLSVYWYQQSLDQGLQFLIQYYNGEERAKGNILERFSAQQFPDLHSELNLSSLELGDSALYFCASSSDSYNSPLHFGNGTRLTVT.

CDR3 coding DNA: TGTGCCAGCAGTACGCCGACTAGCACCGAGAGTAATGAGCAGTTCTTC. It codes for CASSTPTSTESNEQFF. J is TRBJ2-1 and V is TRBV28, with 7 bases that match TRBD2. The J segment lost 7 bases and the V segment lost 5 bases, leaving 14 bases of the junction unmatched. Germline lookup yields CDR1 MDHEN and CDR2 SYDVKM. This CDR3 comprises 16 residues.

The V call is TRBV7-8, the J call TRBJ2-1, with 11 bases identical to TRBD2. The CDR3 runs to 16 residues. The trim removed 1 base at V and 14 bases at J, leaving 13 bases unmatched. Germline V CDR1 and CDR2: SGHVS, FQNEAQ. The chain's CDR3 is CASSLVEGTSGRKEFF. The CDR3 DNA is TGTGCCAGCAGCTTAGTAGAGGGTACTAGCGGGAGAAAGGAGTTCTTC.

The chain has TRBV7-9 and TRBJ1-5; TRBD1 aligns across 9 bases. The V segment lost 5 bases and the J segment 2 bases; nucleotides outside the gene matches: 4. CDR3 size: 15 residues. Germline V lookup: CDR1 SEHNR, CDR2 FQNEAQ (reference sequence). CDR3 DNA sequence: TGTGCCAGCAGCGGACAGGGGTATGGCAATCAGCCCCAGCATTTT. It yields the protein CASSGQGYGNQPQHF.

This chain uses TRBV5-1 with TRBJ2-7, with 10 positions matching TRBD1. Germline CDR1 SGHRS, CDR2 YFSETQ. Trimming removed 4 bases from V and 7 bases from J; junction bases left unmatched: 8. The CDR3 runs to 14 residues. CDR3 nucleotide sequence: TGCGCCAGCAGCGTAGCCGGGACAGGGGATGAGCAGTACTTC. Amino acid sequence: CASSVAGTGDEQYF.

The rearrangement uses TRBV5-6 and TRBJ2-7, with TRBD1 matching 11 bases. The germline V gene encodes CDR1 SGHDT and CDR2 YYEEEE. Trimming cost V 4 bases and J 1 base; bases outside gene matches: 4. The CDR3 is made up of 15 amino acids. The DNA of the CDR3 is TGTGCCAGCAGCCTGGGACAGGGGGTATCCTACGAGCAGTACTTC. Amino acids: CASSLGQGVSYEQYF.

The CDR3 sequence: CASSHSKGYHGYTF. In nucleotides, the CDR3 is TGTGCCAGCAGCCATTCTAAGGGGTATCATGGCTACACCTTC. The chain carries TRBV27 and TRBJ1-2, with a weak D call TRBD1 (5 bases). Trimming left V 6 bases short and J 6 bases short, with 17 bases between. Germline V gene data show CDR1 as MNHEY and CDR2 as SMNVEV (reference sequence). The CDR3 is 14 amino acids.

This chain uses TRBV28 with TRBJ2-7; D is unclear. The germline V gene has CDR1 MDHEN and CDR2 SYDVKM. The germline V and J ends were trimmed by 2 bases and 0 bases, with 5 bases remaining between them. The CDR3 runs to 13 residues. As DNA, the CDR3 is TGTGCCAGCAGTTTAAGGAGCTCCTACGAGCAGTACTTC. This encodes CASSLRSSYEQYF.

V is TRBV24-1 and J is TRBJ2-3; tentatively, D is TRBD2 (5 bases). Trimming removed 3 bases from V and 1 base from J, with 13 bases in between. This CDR3 has 16 residues. Germline V gene lookup returns CDR1 KGHDR and CDR2 SFDVKD. CDR3 amino acids: CATSDPARTGTDTQYF. In nucleotides, the CDR3 is TGTGCCACCAGTGATCCTGCTAGGACTGGCACAGATACGCAGTATTTT.

This clone appeared a single time. The rearrangement uses TRBV7-8 and TRBJ2-3, with D tentatively TRBD2 (6 bases). Trimming removed 5 bases at V and 0 bases at J, with 15 bases between. The CDR3 loop spans 16 amino acids. The germline gives CDR1 SGHVS, CDR2 FQNEAQ. CDR3 in amino acids: CASSGRRTTSTDTQYF. In DNA, the CDR3 is TGTGCCAGCAGCGGGCGGCGGACTACTAGCACAGATACGCAGTATTTT.

CDR3 in DNA: TGTGCCAGCAGTTACTTAGTAATACTAGCGGGAGTAGGGAATGAGCAGTTCTTC. This sequence encodes CASSYLVILAGVGNEQFF. The chain combines TRBV6-2 or TRBV6-3 with TRBJ2-1; 11 bases fit TRBD2. The V segment lost 1 base and the J segment 7 bases; nucleotides outside the gene matches: 12. The CDR3 spans 18 residues. Germline V lookup: CDR1 MNHEY, CDR2 SVGEGT.

V and J are TRBV28 and TRBJ2-1; possibly TRBD1 for D (6 bases). Trimming removed 8 bases from V and 4 bases from J, with 15 bases in between. The CDR3 consists of 14 residues. Germline V lookup: CDR1 MDHEN, CDR2 SYDVKM. CDR3 DNA sequence: TGTGCCAGCGTTGGGACATACCAGTACAATGAGCAGTTCTTC. It encodes CASVGTYQYNEQFF.

This chain joins TRBV27 and TRBJ2-6, with 9 bases matching TRBD2. V shed 8 bases and J 3 bases; nucleotides not matched to a gene: 5. The CDR3 runs to 15 residues. Germline V gene sequence: CDR1 MNHEY, CDR2 SMNVEV (reference sequence). The DNA for the CDR3 is TGTGCCAGCCTTAGCGGGGGTCTTGGGGCCAACGTCCTGACTTTC. This encodes CASLSGGLGANVLTF.

V gene TRBV4-1 combines with J gene TRBJ2-3; 12 bases map to TRBD2. The CDR3 covers 16 residues. The V gene end was trimmed by 1 base and the J gene end by 4 bases; junction bases not matched to a gene: 3. The germline CDR1 and CDR2 sequences are MGHRA and YSYEKL. CDR3 coding DNA: TGCGCCAGCAGCCAAGCGGGACTAGCGGGTGCAGATACGCAGTATTTT. Its protein product is CASSQAGLAGADTQYF.

J is TRBJ2-3 and V is TRBV7-9; 7 bases agree with TRBD2. Germline assignment: CDR1 SEHNR and CDR2 FQNEAQ (reference sequence). V was clipped by 5 bases and J by 4 bases; unmatched bases: 12. The CDR3 has 16 amino acids. CDR3 in DNA: TGTGCCAGCAGCAAAACTCGCGGGAGAGGGCCAGATACGCAGTATTTT. It is translated as CASSKTRGRGPDTQYF.